A single sample gave rise to the 22 T cell receptor beta chains below, sequenced in a study of human T cells and chemical hapten exposure. In TCRdb, the RACE reads were re-called with MiXCR into one record per CDR3 protein. The repertoire has about 82,000 distinct CDR3 sequences, approximately 7% of them found once; the top ten carry approximately 1.2%. Documented time point: patch test 2, 6 weeks after DPC sensitization. The treatment is: therapeutic diphenylcyclopropenone sensitization with weekly scalp DPC. The sample consisted of whole blood, taken in connection with sensitization to the hapten diphenylcyclopropenone (DPC). These receptor sequences come from a woman aged 25 to 39 with alopecia areata. Some clones in this sample may be carry-over from other donors' samples.

This clonotype was seen only a few times. V is TRBV13 and J is TRBJ1-6, with D possibly being TRBD1 (6 bases). CDR1 and CDR2 (germline): PRHDT, FYEKMQ (reference sequence). The V and J ends lost 0 bases and 7 bases respectively, with 19 bases between them. The CDR3 runs to 18 residues. Here the CDR3 reads CASSLGLGAGGRNSPLHF. The CDR3 bases are TGTGCCAGCAGCTTAGGCCTGGGGGCAGGTGGTCGGAATTCACCCCTCCACTTT.

This clonotype was found many times. This chain joins TRBV10-3 and TRBJ2-6, with TRBD1 as a possible D gene (7 bases). The CDR3 length is 15 residues. Germline V gives CDR1 ENHRY, CDR2 SYGVKD. The germline V and J ends were trimmed by 6 bases and 1 base, with 10 bases remaining between them. The CDR3 DNA sequence: TGTGCCATCAGGGAGGGGGCTTCTGGGGCCAACGTCCTGACTTTC. Translated: CAIREGASGANVLTF.

A few counts support this clonotype. The gene calls are TRBV6-5 and TRBJ1-5, with D hard to call. This CDR3 comprises 16 residues. V was pared by 0 bases and J by 7 bases, with 16 bases between. The germline V gene encodes CDR1 MNHEY and CDR2 SVGAGI. The CDR3 nucleotides are TGTGCCAGCAGTTACTCCCACCCCGGGTTACGCCAGCCCCAGCATTTT. It specifies CASSYSHPGLRQPQHF.

A few counts support this clonotype. The chain uses TRBV6-1 and TRBJ2-7; TRBD1 agrees at 8 bases. J was trimmed by 2 bases and V by 5 bases; bases with no gene match: 2. Germline V gives CDR1 MNHNS, CDR2 SASEGT. The CDR3 has 13 residues. CDR3 protein: CASSWTGTYEQYF. The CDR3 DNA sequence: TGTGCCAGCAGTTGGACAGGGACCTACGAGCAGTACTTC.

This clonotype was detected many times. V usage is TRBV7-2 and J usage is TRBJ2-5; possible D gene TRBD1, 5 bases. The CDR3 spans 14 residues. Germline assignment: CDR1 SGHTA and CDR2 FQGNSA. V lost 4 bases and J lost 2, with 11 bases in between. The CDR3 is CASSSWGQQETQYF. The DNA of the CDR3 is TGTGCCAGCAGCTCTTGGGGCCAACAAGAGACCCAGTACTTC.

This clonotype appeared a single time. A much larger clone differs by one base, so this may be a read error. The chain recombines TRBV6-5 with TRBJ1-1; 8 bases are shared with TRBD1. The CDR3 extends over 15 amino acids. The V gene's germline CDR1 is MNHEY and CDR2 SVGAGI. CDR3 coding DNA: TGTGCCATCAGTGCCGGCCAGGGGGCGATCACTGAAGCTTTCTTT. It encodes CAISAGQGAITEAFF.

This sequence joins TRBV7-6 and TRBJ2-3; 10 bases match TRBD2. The CDR3 is 15 amino acids. Germline V CDR1 and CDR2: SGHVS, FNYEAQ. V was clipped by 6 bases and J by 8 bases; unmatched bases: 11. CDR3 sequence (DNA): TGTGCCAGCAGTGGTACGGGACTAGCGAGTGTTACGCAGTATTTT. Its translation: CASSGTGLASVTQYF. The complete variable domain, with remaining parts taken from reference TRBV7-6 and TRBJ2-3, reads GAGVSQSPRYKVTKRGQDVALRCDPISGHVSLYWYRQALGQGPEFLTYFNYEAQQDKSGLPNDRFSAERPEGSISTLTIQRTEQRDSAMYRCASSGTGLASVTQYFGPGTRLTVL.

There are many counts of this clonotype. The chain combines TRBV20-1 with TRBJ2-5; TRBD2 aligns across 12 bases. This CDR3 contains 15 residues. CDR1 is DFQATT and CDR2 is SNEGSKA in the germline V gene (reference sequence). V trimming: 2 bases; J trimming: 9 bases; junction bases outside the gene matches: 10. CDR3: CSARPPGLAGTAQYF. CDR3 sequence (DNA): TGCAGTGCTAGACCCCCAGGACTAGCGGGGACCGCCCAGTACTTC.

Ten or more counts support this clonotype. This chain connects TRBV30 to TRBJ2-2; 7 bases align to TRBD1. Germline V gives CDR1 GTSNPN, CDR2 SVGIG (reference sequence). The CDR3 consists of 13 residues. J gave up 6 bases and V 2 bases, and 3 bases lay outside the gene matches. CDR3 DNA: TGTGCCTGGAGTCGACAGGGACCCGGGGAGCTGTTTTTT. Amino acid sequence: CAWSRQGPGELFF.

The V call is TRBV27, the J call TRBJ1-2; D perhaps matches TRBD1 (6 bases). The CDR3 totals 13 residues. Trimming stripped 10 bases from V and 6 bases from J, with 18 bases between. Germline lookup yields CDR1 MNHEY and CDR2 SMNVEV (reference sequence). CDR3 sequence: CATKQGVANGYTF. CDR3 coding DNA: TGTGCCACAAAACAGGGAGTTGCGAATGGCTACACCTTC.

In its sample, this clonotype was seen many times. This rearrangement joins TRBV6-5 to TRBJ1-1; possibly TRBD1 for D (5 bases). CDR3 length equals 16 residues. Trimming left V 0 bases short and J 4 bases short, with 15 bases between. CDR1 MNHEY and CDR2 SVGAGI come from the germline V gene. CDR3 sequence reads: CASSYSSGGSITEAFF. As DNA, the CDR3 is TGTGCCAGCAGTTACTCGTCTGGGGGTTCGATCACTGAAGCTTTCTTT.

The genes are TRBV25-1 and TRBJ2-7; 10 nucleotides align to TRBD1. Germline V gene data show CDR1 as MGHDK and CDR2 as SYGVNS. This CDR3 comprises 16 residues. Losses at the gene ends were 4 bases for V and 3 bases for J; bases not matched to a gene: 9. The CDR3 nucleotides are TGTGCCAGCAGTGGGGCCCGGACAGGGGGACGCTACGAGCAGTACTTC. Amino acids: CASSGARTGGRYEQYF.

The chain has TRBV29-1 and TRBJ1-1; maybe TRBD1 (6 bases). Deletions cut 6 bases from V and 3 bases from J, with 14 bases between. Per the germline V gene, CDR1 is SQVTM and CDR2 is ANQGSEA. This CDR3 is built from 13 residues. For the CDR3, the DNA is TGCAGCGTCCGACAGGTTTTGGACACTGAAGCTTTCTTT. Its protein is CSVRQVLDTEAFF.

This clonotype was detected many times. This chain links TRBV5-1 with TRBJ2-7, with no clear D. CDR1 is SGHRS, CDR2 YFSETQ, per germline. The CDR3 covers 12 residues. V was shortened by 2 bases and J by 7 bases, with 10 bases between the two germline ends. In DNA form, the CDR3 reads TGCGCCAGCAGCTTTGGCCTGGGGGAGCAGTACTTC. It translates to CASSFGLGEQYF.

The rearrangement uses TRBV12-3 or TRBV12-4 and TRBJ1-6; TRBD1 matches at 9 bases. J was trimmed by 3 bases and V by 2 bases; bases with no gene match: 5. There are 17 residues in the CDR3. For the CDR3, the DNA is TGTGCCAGCAGTTTAAAGGGACAGGGCTTCTATAATTCACCCCTCCACTTT. It encodes CASSLKGQGFYNSPLHF.

This clonotype was seen repeatedly, ten times or more. The chain combines TRBV6-5 with TRBJ1-2; D is perhaps TRBD1 (5 bases). In germline, CDR1 is MNHEY, CDR2 SVGAGI. The CDR3 extends over 13 amino acids. The germline V and J ends were trimmed by 7 bases and 4 bases, with 13 bases remaining between them. CDR3 sequence: CASTRRGPYGYTF. The CDR3 DNA reads TGTGCCAGCACCAGGAGGGGACCCTATGGCTACACCTTC.

About this clonotype: A read error may produce the germline difference seen at one junction end. The rearrangement links TRBV2 to TRBJ1-2; weak D call: TRBD1 (6 bases). CDR1 SNHLY and CDR2 FYNNEI come from the germline V gene. This CDR3 contains 13 residues. The CDR3 DNA sequence: TGTGCCAGCAGTCAGGACAGCCGCTATGGCGACACCTTC. This sequence encodes CASSQDSRYGDTF.

This clonotype was found many times. The genes are TRBV4-1 and TRBJ2-3, with D maybe TRBD1 (5 bases). This CDR3 is built from 16 residues. Germline values: CDR1 MGHRA, CDR2 YSYEKL. Trimming cost V 1 base and J 0 bases, with 11 bases left between them. The DNA of the CDR3 is TGCGCCAGCAGCCAAGTCACAACAGGCAGCACAGATACGCAGTATTTT. It yields the protein CASSQVTTGSTDTQYF.

This chain uses TRBV29-1 with TRBJ1-2, with TRBD1 matching over 8 bases. Germline-derived CDR1 and CDR2 are SQVTM and ANQGSEA. There are 14 residues in the CDR3. The ends lost 5 bases at V and 6 bases at J; junction bases unmatched: 11. The CDR3 DNA sequence: TGCAGCGTTCGTGGACAGGGCGTGATTAATGGCTACACCTTC. This encodes CSVRGQGVINGYTF.

This clonotype was seen ten or more times. The genes are TRBV20-1 and TRBJ2-2, with 11 bases identical to TRBD2. CDR1 and CDR2 (germline): DFQATT, SNEGSKA (reference sequence). The CDR3 sequence is 15 residues long. Trimming at V came to 3 bases and at J to 4 bases, leaving 4 bases not matched to a gene. The CDR3, as DNA: TGCAGTGCTAGGAGCGGGACTAGCGGCACCGGGGAGCTGTTTTTT. Translated: CSARSGTSGTGELFF.

This chain joins TRBV24-1 and TRBJ2-7; maybe TRBD2 (5 bases). The V gene lost 8 bases and the J gene lost 2 bases, with 6 bases spanning the gap. CDR1 and CDR2 from the germline V gene are KGHDR and SFDVKD. The CDR3 runs 11 residues. The CDR3 sequence: CATTGAYEQYF. The CDR3 region has the DNA TGTGCCACCACCGGGGCCTACGAGCAGTACTTC.

This clonotype was found a few times. This chain connects TRBV5-1 to TRBJ1-1; 9 nucleotides line up with TRBD1. Germline loops: CDR1 SGHRS, CDR2 YFSETQ. The CDR3 extends over 14 amino acids. The junction had 6 bases not matched to a gene; V was cut back by 4 bases and J by 5 bases. The CDR3 DNA reads TGCGCCAGCAGCGGGACAGGGAGGGGGACTGAAGCTTTCTTT. Its protein product is CASSGTGRGTEAFF.